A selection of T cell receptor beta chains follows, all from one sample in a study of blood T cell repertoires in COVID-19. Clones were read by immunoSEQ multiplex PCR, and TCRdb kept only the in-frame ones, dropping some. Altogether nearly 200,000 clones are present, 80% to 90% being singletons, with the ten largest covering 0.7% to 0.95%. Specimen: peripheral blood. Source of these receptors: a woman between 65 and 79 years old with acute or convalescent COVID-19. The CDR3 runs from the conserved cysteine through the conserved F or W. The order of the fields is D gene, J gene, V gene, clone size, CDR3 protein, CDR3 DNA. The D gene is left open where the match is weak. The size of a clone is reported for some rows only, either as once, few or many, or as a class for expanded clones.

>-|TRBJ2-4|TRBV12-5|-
CASGLTGVENIQYF
TGTGCTAGTGGTTTAACGGGAGTGGAAAACATTCAGTACTTC
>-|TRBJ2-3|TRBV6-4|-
CASSPGWGDTQYF
TGTGCCAGCAGTCCAGGGTGGGGAGATACGCAGTATTTT
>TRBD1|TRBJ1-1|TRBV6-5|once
CASKGATGMNTEAFF
TGTGCCAGCAAAGGGGCGACAGGGATGAACACTGAAGCTTTCTTT
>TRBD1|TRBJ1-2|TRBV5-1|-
CASSLDGQGKGYTF
TGCGCCAGCAGCCTCGACGGACAGGGTAAAGGCTACACCTTC
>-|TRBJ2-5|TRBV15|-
CATSRDPLRETQYF
TGTGCCACCAGCAGAGATCCCCTCCGAGAGACCCAGTACTTC
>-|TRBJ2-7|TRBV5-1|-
CASRRDSASNYEQYF
TGCGCCAGCCGTAGGGACTCGGCGAGCAACTACGAGCAGTACTTC
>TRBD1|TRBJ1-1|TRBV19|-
CASRDQGAQGTEAFF
TGTGCCAGTAGGGACCAGGGGGCGCAGGGTACTGAAGCTTTCTTT
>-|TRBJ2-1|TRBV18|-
CASSPRSTVTEQFF
TGTGCCAGCTCACCCAGGTCCACGGTTACTGAGCAGTTCTTC
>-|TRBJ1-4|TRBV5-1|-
CASSPASTLNEKLFF
TGCGCCAGCAGCCCAGCCTCGACACTGAATGAAAAACTGTTTTTT
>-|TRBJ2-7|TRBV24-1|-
CATALSYEQYF
TGTGCCACCGCGCTTTCCTACGAGCAGTACTTC
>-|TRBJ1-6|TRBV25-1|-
CASSESGGGMGSPLHF
TGTGCCAGCAGTGAATCGGGGGGGGGAATGGGTTCACCCCTCCACTTT
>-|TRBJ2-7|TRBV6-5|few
CASLDLSYEQYF
TGTGCCAGCCTAGACCTCTCCTACGAGCAGTACTTC
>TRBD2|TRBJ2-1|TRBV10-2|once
CASSKSGGYYNEQFF
TGCGCCAGCTCGAAGAGCGGGGGCTACTACAATGAGCAGTTCTTC
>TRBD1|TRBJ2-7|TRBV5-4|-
CASSLGQGRHEQYF
TGTGCCAGCAGCCTGGGACAGGGACGTCACGAGCAGTACTTC
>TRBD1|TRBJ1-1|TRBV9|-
CASSVGQGATEAFF
TGTGCCAGCAGCGTAGGGCAGGGGGCCACTGAAGCTTTCTTT